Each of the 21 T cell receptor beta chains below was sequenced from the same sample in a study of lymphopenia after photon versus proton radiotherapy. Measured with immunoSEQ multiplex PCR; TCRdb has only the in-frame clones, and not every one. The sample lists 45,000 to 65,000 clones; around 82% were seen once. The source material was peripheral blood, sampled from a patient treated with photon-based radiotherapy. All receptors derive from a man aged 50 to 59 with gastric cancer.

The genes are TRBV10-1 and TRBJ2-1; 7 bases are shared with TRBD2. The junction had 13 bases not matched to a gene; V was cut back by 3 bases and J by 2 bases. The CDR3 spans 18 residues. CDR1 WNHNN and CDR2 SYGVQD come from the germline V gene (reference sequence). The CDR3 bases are TGCGCCAGCAGTGAAATCCCTAGCGGAGAGCCCCCCTACAATGAGCAGTTCTTC. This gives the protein CASSEIPSGEPPYNEQFF.

The CDR3 reads CASSLTDGEGYGYTF. The CDR3 region has the DNA TGTGCCAGCAGCTTGACGGACGGGGAAGGATATGGCTACACCTTC. The chain combines TRBV11-2 with TRBJ1-2; D is uncertain. V lost 3 bases and J lost 5, with 16 bases in between. The germline V gene encodes CDR1 SGHAT and CDR2 FQNNGV. The CDR3 length is 15 residues. Looking up the rest from reference TRBV11-2 and TRBJ1-2 gives the full variable domain: EAGVAQSPRYKIIEKRQSVAFWCNPISGHATLYWYQQILGQGPKLLIQFQNNGVVDDSQLPKDRFSAERLKGVDSTLKIQPAKLEDSAVYLCASSLTDGEGYGYTFGSGTRLTVV.

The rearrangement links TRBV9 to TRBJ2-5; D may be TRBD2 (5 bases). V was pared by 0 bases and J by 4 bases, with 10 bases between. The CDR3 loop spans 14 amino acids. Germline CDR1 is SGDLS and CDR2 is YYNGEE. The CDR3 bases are TGTGCCAGCAGCGTAGGAAACGGGATAGAGACCCAGTACTTC. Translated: CASSVGNGIETQYF.

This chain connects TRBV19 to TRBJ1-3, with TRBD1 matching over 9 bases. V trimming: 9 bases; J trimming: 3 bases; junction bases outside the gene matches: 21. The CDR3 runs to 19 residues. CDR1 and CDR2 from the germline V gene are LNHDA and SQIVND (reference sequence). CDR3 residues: CARLRDRVLLRDGGNTIYF. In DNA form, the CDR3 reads TGTGCCAGGCTCAGGGACAGGGTTTTACTACGTGACGGTGGAAACACCATATATTTT.

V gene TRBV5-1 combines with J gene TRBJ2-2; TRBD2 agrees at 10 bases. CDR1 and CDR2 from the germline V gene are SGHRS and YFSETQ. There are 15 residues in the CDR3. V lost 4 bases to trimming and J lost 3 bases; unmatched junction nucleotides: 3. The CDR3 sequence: CASSPLAGDTGELFF. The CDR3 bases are TGCGCCAGCAGCCCGCTAGCGGGGGACACCGGGGAGCTGTTTTTT. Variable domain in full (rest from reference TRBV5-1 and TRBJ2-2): KAGVTQTPRYLIKTRGQQVTLSCSPISGHRSVSWYQQTPGQGLQFLFEYFSETQRNKGNFPGRFSGRQFSNSRSEMNVSTLELGDSALYLCASSPLAGDTGELFFGEGSRLTVL.

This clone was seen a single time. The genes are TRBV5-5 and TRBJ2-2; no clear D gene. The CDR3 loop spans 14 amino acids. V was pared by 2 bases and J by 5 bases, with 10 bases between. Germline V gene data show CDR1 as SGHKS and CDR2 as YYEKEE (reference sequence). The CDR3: CASSLVFQTGELFF. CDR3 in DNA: TGTGCCAGCAGCTTAGTGTTCCAGACCGGGGAGCTGTTTTTT.

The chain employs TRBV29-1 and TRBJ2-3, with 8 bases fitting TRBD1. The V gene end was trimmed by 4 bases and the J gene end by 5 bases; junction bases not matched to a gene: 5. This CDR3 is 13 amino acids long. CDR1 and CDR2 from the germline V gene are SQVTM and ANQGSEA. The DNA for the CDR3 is TGCAGCGTTGGAGGACAGGGACAAGATACGCAGTATTTT. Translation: CSVGGQGQDTQYF.

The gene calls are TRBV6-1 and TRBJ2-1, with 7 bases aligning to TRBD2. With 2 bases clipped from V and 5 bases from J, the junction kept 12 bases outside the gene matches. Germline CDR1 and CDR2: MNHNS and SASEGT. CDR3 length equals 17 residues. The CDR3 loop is CASSEPYLAETNNEQFF. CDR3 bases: TGTGCCAGCAGTGAACCCTATCTAGCGGAAACTAACAATGAGCAGTTCTTC.

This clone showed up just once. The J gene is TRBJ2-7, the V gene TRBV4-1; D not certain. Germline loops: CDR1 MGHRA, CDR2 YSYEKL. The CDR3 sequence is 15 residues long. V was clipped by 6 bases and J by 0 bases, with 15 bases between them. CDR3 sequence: CASSPYRAASYEQYF. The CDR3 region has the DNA TGCGCCAGCAGTCCTTATAGGGCAGCCTCCTACGAGCAGTACTTC.

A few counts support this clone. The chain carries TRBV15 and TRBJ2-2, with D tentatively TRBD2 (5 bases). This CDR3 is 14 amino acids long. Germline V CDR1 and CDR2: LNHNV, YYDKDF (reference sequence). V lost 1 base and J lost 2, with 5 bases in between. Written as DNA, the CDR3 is TGTGCCACCAGCAGAGGACTAAACACCGGGGAGCTGTTTTTT. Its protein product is CATSRGLNTGELFF.

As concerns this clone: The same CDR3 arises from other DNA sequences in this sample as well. The CDR3 is CASSLSITDTQYF. The CDR3 DNA sequence: TGTGCCAGCAGTCTCTCCATCACAGATACGCAGTATTTT. This chain uses TRBV27 with TRBJ2-3, with no clear D. CDR3 size: 13 residues. Germline CDR1 reads MNHEY; CDR2 reads SMNVEV (reference sequence). Trimming stripped 5 bases from V and 2 bases from J, with 8 bases between.

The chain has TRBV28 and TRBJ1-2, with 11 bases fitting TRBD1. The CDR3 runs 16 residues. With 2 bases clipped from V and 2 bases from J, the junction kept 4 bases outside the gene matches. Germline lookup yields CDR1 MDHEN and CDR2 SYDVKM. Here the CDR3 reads CASSLPGQGGNYGYTF. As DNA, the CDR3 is TGTGCCAGCAGTTTACCGGGACAGGGGGGGAACTATGGCTACACCTTC.

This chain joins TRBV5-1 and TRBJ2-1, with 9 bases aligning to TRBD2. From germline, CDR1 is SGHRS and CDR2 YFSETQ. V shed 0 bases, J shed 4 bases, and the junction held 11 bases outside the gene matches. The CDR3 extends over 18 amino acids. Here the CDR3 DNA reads TGCGCCAGCAGCTTGGTCCCCCTAGCGGGGAGGGTGTACAATGAGCAGTTCTTC. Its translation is CASSLVPLAGRVYNEQFF.

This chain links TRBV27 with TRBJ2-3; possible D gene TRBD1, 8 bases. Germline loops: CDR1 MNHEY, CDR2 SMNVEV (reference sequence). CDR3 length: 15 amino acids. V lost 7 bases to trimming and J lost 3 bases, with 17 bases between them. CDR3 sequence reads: CASTVGQGLTDTQYF. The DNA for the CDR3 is TGTGCCAGCACCGTTGGACAGGGACTAACAGATACGCAGTATTTT.

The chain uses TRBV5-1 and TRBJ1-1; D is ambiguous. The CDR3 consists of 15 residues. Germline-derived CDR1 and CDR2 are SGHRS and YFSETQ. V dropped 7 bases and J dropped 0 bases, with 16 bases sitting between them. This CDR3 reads CASGALGSLNTEAFF. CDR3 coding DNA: TGCGCCAGCGGTGCGTTAGGGAGCCTGAACACTGAAGCTTTCTTT.

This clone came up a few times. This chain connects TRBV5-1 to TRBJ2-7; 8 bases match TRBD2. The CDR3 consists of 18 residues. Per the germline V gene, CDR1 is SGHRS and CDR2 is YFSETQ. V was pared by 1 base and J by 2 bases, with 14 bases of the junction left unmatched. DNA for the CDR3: TGCGCCAGCAGCTTGACTGAATGGCTAGCGGGCTTAACCTACGAGCAGTACTTC. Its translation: CASSLTEWLAGLTYEQYF.

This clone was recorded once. The CDR3 loop reads CASSPEREKETQYF. In nucleotides, the CDR3 is TGTGCCAGCTCACCAGAGCGGGAGAAGGAGACCCAGTACTTC. The chain employs TRBV18 and TRBJ2-5; 8 nucleotides line up with TRBD2. Germline V lookup: CDR1 KGHSH, CDR2 LQKENI. The trim removed 2 bases at V and 5 bases at J, leaving 4 bases unmatched. The CDR3 contains 14 residues.

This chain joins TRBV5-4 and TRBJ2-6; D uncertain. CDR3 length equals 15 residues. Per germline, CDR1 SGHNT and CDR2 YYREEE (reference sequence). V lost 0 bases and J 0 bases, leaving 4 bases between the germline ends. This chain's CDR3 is CASSLALSGANVLTF. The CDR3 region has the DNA TGTGCCAGCAGCTTGGCTCTCTCTGGGGCCAACGTCCTGACTTTC.

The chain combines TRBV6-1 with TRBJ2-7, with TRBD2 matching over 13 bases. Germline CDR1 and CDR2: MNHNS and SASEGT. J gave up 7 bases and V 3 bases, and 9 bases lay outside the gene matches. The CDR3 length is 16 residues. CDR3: CASSDAWTSGGPEQYF. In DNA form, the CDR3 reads TGTGCCAGCAGTGACGCCTGGACTAGCGGGGGCCCAGAGCAGTACTTC.

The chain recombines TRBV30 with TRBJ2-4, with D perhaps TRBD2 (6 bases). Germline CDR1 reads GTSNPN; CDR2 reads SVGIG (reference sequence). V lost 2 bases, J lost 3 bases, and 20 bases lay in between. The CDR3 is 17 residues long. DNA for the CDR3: TGTGCCTGGAGTCCAACCGGGAGCGGTTTAGGCAAAAACATTCAGTACTTC. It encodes CAWSPTGSGLGKNIQYF.

The CDR3 bases are TGTGCCAGCTCACCACTAGCGGAAGGCGTGAATGAGCAGTTCTTC. It translates to CASSPLAEGVNEQFF. The chain links TRBV18 to TRBJ2-1; D is possibly TRBD2 (6 bases). The V gene's germline CDR1 is KGHSH and CDR2 LQKENI. The V gene lost 1 base and the J gene lost 7 bases, with 14 bases spanning the gap. This CDR3 has 15 residues.